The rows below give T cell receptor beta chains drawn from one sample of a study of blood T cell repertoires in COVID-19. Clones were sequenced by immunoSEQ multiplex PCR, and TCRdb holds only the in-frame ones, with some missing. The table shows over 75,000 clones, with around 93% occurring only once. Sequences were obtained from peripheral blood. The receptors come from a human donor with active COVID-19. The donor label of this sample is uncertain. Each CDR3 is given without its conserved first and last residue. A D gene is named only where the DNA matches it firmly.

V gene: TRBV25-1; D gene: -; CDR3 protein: ASSEDSLGDTQY
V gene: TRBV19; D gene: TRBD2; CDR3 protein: ASSIGRAGGGDTQY
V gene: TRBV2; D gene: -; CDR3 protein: ASSEGFGGGTEAF
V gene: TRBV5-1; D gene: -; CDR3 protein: ASSLGRASTGELF
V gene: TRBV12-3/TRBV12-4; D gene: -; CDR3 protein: ASSSRIDSPLH
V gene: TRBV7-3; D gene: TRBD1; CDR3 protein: ASSPTGRHGYT
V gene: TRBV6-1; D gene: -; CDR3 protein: ASSEVNSRNQPQH
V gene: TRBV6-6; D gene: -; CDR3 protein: ASRSTFGETQY
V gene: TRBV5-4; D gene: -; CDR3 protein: ASSPGRGSLAGELF
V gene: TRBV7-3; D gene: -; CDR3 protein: ASIPEDGPNYEKLF
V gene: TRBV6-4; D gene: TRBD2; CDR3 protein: ASSVTSGGQNTGELF
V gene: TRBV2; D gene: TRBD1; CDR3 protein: ASSSQGADGEKLF